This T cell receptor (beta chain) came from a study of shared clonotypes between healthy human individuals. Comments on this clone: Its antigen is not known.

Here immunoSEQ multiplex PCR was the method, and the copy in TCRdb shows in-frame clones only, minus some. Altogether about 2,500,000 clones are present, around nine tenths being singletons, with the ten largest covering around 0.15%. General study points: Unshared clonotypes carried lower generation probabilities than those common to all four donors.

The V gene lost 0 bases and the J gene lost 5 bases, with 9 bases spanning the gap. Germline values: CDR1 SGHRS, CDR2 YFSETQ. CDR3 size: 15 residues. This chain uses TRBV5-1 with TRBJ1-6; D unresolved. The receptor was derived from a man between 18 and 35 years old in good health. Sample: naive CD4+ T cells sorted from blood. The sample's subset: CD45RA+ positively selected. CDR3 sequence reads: CASSLESGNNSPLHF. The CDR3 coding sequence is TGCGCCAGCAGCTTGGAGTCAGGAAATAATTCACCCCTCCACTTT. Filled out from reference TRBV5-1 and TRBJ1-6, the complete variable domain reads KAGVTQTPRYLIKTRGQQVTLSCSPISGHRSVSWYQQTPGQGLQFLFEYFSETQRNKGNFPGRFSGRQFSNSRSEMNVSTLELGDSALYLCASSLESGNNSPLHFGNGTRLTVT.